This TCR beta chain is from a study of T cell changes during pregnancy in multiple sclerosis (dated by TCRdb to the late 2010s). As for the study more broadly: The study looked at changes in the T cell repertoire across pregnancy in women with multiple sclerosis.

The method behind the library was the immunoSEQ multiplex PCR assay. Here the immuneACCESS table is served through TCRdb, limited to in-frame sequences with V and J called. Missing clones are a known gap in these copies; in checked studies unresolved V genes cover under half, and the rest lacks a known reason. The sample profile shows about 41,000 clones; 90% of them were found once. Clones ranked in the top ten supply less than 12% of the sample. Comment on this clone: Its target antigen remains unknown. Per-base qualities were not stored, and no clone one base away is much larger.

The sequencing used CD8+ T cells from peripheral blood mononuclear cells, collected in the first trimester of pregnancy. This receptor was taken from a female donor with multiple sclerosis, enrolled in a pregnancy study.

At the DNA level, the sequence is TGTGCCAGCAGCACACATCCCGGGGGGCCTAGCACAGATACGCAGTATTTT. Its protein product is CASSTHPGGPSTDTQYF. The V gene is TRBV7-3 and the J gene is TRBJ2-3; TRBD2 is possibly the D segment (7 matching bases). From its cysteine to its phenylalanine, the CDR3 spans 17 amino acids. The entry retains the CDR3 DNA only, 51 bases that are in frame from base 1. The V end loses 5 bases and the J end loses 0 bases, and a stretch of 18 bases separates them. From a lookup of the germline V gene, CDR1 and CDR2 are SGHTA and FQGTGA.